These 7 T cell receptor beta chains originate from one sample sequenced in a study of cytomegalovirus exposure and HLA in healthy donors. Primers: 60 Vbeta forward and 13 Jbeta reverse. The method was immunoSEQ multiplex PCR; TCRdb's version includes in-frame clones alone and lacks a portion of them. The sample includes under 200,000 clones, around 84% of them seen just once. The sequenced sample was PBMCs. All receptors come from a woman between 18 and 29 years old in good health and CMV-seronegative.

DNA of the CDR3: TGTGCCAGCAGTTTGACAGGAAGGGACACCACTTACCCCAAACACTACGAGCAGTACGTC. It encodes CASSLTGRDTTYPKHYEQYV. The rearrangement links TRBV28 to TRBJ2-7; TRBD1 might be the D (6 bases). With 3 bases removed from V and 3 bases from J, the gap between germline ends came to 30 bases. There are 20 residues in the CDR3. CDR1 is MDHEN and CDR2 is SYDVKM in the germline V gene.

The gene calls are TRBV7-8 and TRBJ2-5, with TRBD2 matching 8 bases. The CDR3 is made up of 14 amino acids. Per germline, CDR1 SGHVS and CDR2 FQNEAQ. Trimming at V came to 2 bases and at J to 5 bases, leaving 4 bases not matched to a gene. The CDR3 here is CASSLRGGGETQYF. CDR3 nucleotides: TGTGCCAGCAGCTTACGGGGGGGTGGGGAGACCCAGTACTTC. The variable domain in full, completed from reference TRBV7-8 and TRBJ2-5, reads GAGVSQSPRYKVAKRGQDVALRCDPISGHVSLFWYQQALGQGPEFLTYFQNEAQLDKSGLPSDRFFAERPEGSVSTLKIQRTQQEDSAVYLCASSLRGGGETQYFGPGTRLLVL.

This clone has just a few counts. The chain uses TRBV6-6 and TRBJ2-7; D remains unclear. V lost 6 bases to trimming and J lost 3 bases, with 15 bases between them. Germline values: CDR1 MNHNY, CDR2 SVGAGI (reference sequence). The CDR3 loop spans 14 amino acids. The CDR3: CASREHSADYEQYV. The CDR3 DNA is TGTGCCAGCAGGGAACACTCTGCTGACTACGAGCAGTACGTC.

In DNA, the CDR3 is TGTGCCAGTAGTCGGACATTAAGCTCCTACGAGCAGTACGTC. It encodes CASSRTLSSYEQYV. The V gene is TRBV19, the J gene TRBJ2-7, with a tentative D call TRBD1 (5 bases). The germline gives CDR1 LNHDA, CDR2 SQIVND (reference sequence). The CDR3 contains 14 residues. With 5 bases removed from V and 0 bases from J, the gap between germline ends came to 11 bases.

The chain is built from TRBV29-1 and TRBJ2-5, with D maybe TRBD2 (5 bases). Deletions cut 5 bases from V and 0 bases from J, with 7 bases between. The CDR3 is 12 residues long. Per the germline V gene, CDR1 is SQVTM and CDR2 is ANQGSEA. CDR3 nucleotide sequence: TGCAGCGTTAAGCGGAACCAAGAGACCCAGTACTTC. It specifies CSVKRNQETQYF.

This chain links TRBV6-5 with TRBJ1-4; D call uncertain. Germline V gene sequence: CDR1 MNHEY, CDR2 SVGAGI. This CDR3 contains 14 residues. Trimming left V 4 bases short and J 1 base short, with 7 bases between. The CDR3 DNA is TGTGCCAGCAGTTCGAGCATAACTAATGAAAAACTGTTTTTT. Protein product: CASSSSITNEKLFF.

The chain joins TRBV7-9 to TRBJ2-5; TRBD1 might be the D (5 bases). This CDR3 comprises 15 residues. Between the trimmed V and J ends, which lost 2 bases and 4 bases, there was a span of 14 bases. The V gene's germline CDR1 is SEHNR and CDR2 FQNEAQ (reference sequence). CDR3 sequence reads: CASSLSRVGAETQYF. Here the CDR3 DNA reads TGTGCCAGCAGCTTAAGCAGGGTTGGAGCAGAGACCCAGTACTTC.